This is a list of T cell receptor beta chains from one sample in a study of CD4 T cells in relation to SARS-CoV-2 and coronaviruses. No antigen has been identified for these receptors. Some clones are missing from TCRdb's copy, which holds only in-frame ones; the method was immunoSEQ multiplex PCR. There are 40,000 or so clones in the sample; approximately 81% occur only once, and 4.5% to 5% lies in the top ten. The sequenced sample was naive CD4+ T cells from PBMCs, cultured in vitro. The receptors stem from an adult with COVID-19. The CDR3 runs from the conserved cysteine through the conserved F or W. The order of the fields is CDR3 protein, CDR3 DNA, clone size, V gene, J gene, D gene. A D gene is named only where the DNA matches it firmly. Not all rows give a size; the values are once, few, many and, for expanded clones, a class.

CASSLGLNTEAFF	TGTGCCAGCTCACTCGGACTAAACACTGAAGCTTTCTTT	.	TRBV18	TRBJ1-1	.
CASRWGRVYEQYF	TGTGCCAGCAGATGGGGCAGGGTCTACGAGCAGTACTTC	.	TRBV5-8	TRBJ2-7	.
CASSFLVTGELFF	TGTGCCAGCAGTTTCCTTGTGACCGGGGAGCTGTTTTTT	few	TRBV6-2/TRBV6-3	TRBJ2-2	.
CSASSGRSVFAKNIQYF	TGCAGTGCGAGTAGCGGGAGGAGCGTCTTCGCCAAAAACATTCAGTACTTC	.	TRBV20-1	TRBJ2-4	TRBD2
CSVVSSGTVGEQYF	TGCAGCGTTGTGTCTAGCGGGACAGTGGGCGAGCAGTACTTC	few	TRBV29-1	TRBJ2-7	TRBD2
CASGPGQLGEQYF	TGTGCCAGCGGACCGGGCCAGTTGGGAGAGCAGTACTTC	once	TRBV6-5	TRBJ2-7	.
CAISGGELTDTQYF	TGTGCCATCAGCGGGGGGGAGCTGACAGATACGCAGTATTTT	.	TRBV10-3	TRBJ2-3	TRBD2
CASSKSADEQYF	TGTGCCAGCAGCAAATCCGCAGACGAGCAGTACTTC	.	TRBV21-1	TRBJ2-7	.
CASRPILDGYTF	TGTGCCAGCAGGCCGATACTTGATGGCTACACCTTC	few	TRBV2	TRBJ1-2	.
CASSTWGAGGYTF	TGTGCCAGCAGTACATGGGGGGCTGGTGGCTACACCTTC	.	TRBV28	TRBJ1-2	.
CASSLGLAGETQYF	TGTGCCAGCAGCTTAGGACTAGCGGGTGAGACCCAGTACTTC	.	TRBV11-2	TRBJ2-5	TRBD2
CSLKGQGTEAFF	TGCAGCCTTAAGGGACAGGGGACTGAAGCTTTCTTT	once	TRBV29-1	TRBJ1-1	TRBD1
CASSEEGVGSEKLFF	TGTGCCAGCAGTGAAGAGGGGGTAGGCAGCGAAAAACTGTTTTTT	.	TRBV2	TRBJ1-4	.
CASSRISAGNNEQFF	TGTGCCAGCTCACGGATTTCAGCGGGGAACAATGAGCAGTTCTTC	.	TRBV18	TRBJ2-1	TRBD2
CASSSRTGPREQYF	TGTGCCAGCAGCTCAAGAACCGGACCCCGAGAGCAGTACTTC	.	TRBV5-5	TRBJ2-7	.
CASSLAGGGETQYF	TGTGCCAGCAGCTTAGCGGGGGGGGGAGAGACCCAGTACTTC	.	TRBV7-2	TRBJ2-5	TRBD2
CASSTRDSYGYTF	TGTGCCAGTAGTACCCGGGACAGCTATGGCTACACCTTC	.	TRBV19	TRBJ1-2	TRBD1
CASTYRGSTEAFF	TGTGCCAGCACCTACAGGGGAAGCACTGAAGCTTTCTTT	.	TRBV7-9	TRBJ1-1	TRBD1
CASSLVWTARFSGNQPQHF	TGTGCCAGTAGCCTTGTCTGGACAGCCCGTTTTAGCGGCAATCAGCCCCAGCATTTT	.	TRBV19	TRBJ1-5	.
CASSQGGSYNEQFF	TGTGCCAGCAGCCAAGGCGGGAGTTACAATGAGCAGTTCTTC	.	TRBV6-6	TRBJ2-1	TRBD2
CASSRKQGAEGYTF	TGTGCCAGCAGCCGTAAACAGGGGGCGGAAGGCTACACCTTC	.	TRBV7-2	TRBJ1-2	TRBD1
CASSYPGLAGDEQYF	TGTGCCAGCAGCTATCCGGGACTAGCGGGAGACGAGCAGTACTTC	.	TRBV7-2	TRBJ2-7	TRBD2
CASGLYNEQFF	TGTGCTAGTGGTTTGTACAATGAGCAGTTCTTC	.	TRBV12-5	TRBJ2-1	.
CASSSGLAGDHEQYF	TGTGCCAGCAGCTCCGGACTAGCGGGAGATCACGAGCAGTACTTC	.	TRBV13	TRBJ2-7	TRBD2
CSVEDRQARETQYF	TGCAGCGTTGAAGATCGACAGGCTCGGGAGACCCAGTACTTC	.	TRBV29-1	TRBJ2-5	.
CASSLSGHRNIQYF	TGTGCCAGCAGCCTGTCGGGACACCGGAACATTCAGTACTTC	.	TRBV7-9	TRBJ2-4	.
CASSLGLQGLNIQYF	TGTGCCAGTAGTCTTGGTTTACAGGGTCTGAACATTCAGTACTTC	.	TRBV19	TRBJ2-4	.
CASRGKMNTEAFF	TGTGCCAGCAGGGGGAAAATGAACACTGAAGCTTTCTTT	.	TRBV12-3/TRBV12-4	TRBJ1-1	.
CASSRDSENTEAFF	TGTGCCAGCTCGCGGGACAGCGAGAACACTGAAGCTTTCTTT	.	TRBV18	TRBJ1-1	TRBD1
CASSLGQGAFGYTF	TGTGCCAGCAGTTTAGGGCAGGGGGCCTTTGGCTACACCTTC	.	TRBV28	TRBJ1-2	TRBD1
CASSPGDHNTQYF	TGTGCCAGCTCACCAGGGGACCATAATACGCAGTATTTT	.	TRBV18	TRBJ2-3	.
CASSLVGSGQQETQYF	TGTGCCAGCAGCTTAGTAGGGTCCGGGCAACAAGAGACCCAGTACTTC	.	TRBV7-6	TRBJ2-5	.
CASSLIGAPRPQHF	TGTGCCAGCAGTTTGATTGGGGCCCCGCGGCCCCAGCATTTT	.	TRBV28	TRBJ1-5	.
CASSQGGPGGGEQFF	TGTGCCAGCAGCCAAGGGGGCCCCGGTGGGGGTGAGCAGTTCTTC	.	TRBV13	TRBJ2-1	TRBD1
CATQGLPNEKLFF	TGTGCCACCCAGGGGTTGCCTAATGAAAAACTGTTTTTT	.	TRBV28	TRBJ1-4	.
CASRLTGGIYEQYF	TGTGCCAGCAGACTTACAGGGGGAATCTACGAGCAGTACTTC	.	TRBV2	TRBJ2-7	TRBD1
CASSYSTSGNVEQYF	TGTGCCAGCAGTTACTCCACTAGCGGGAACGTCGAGCAGTACTTC	.	TRBV6-2/TRBV6-3	TRBJ2-7	TRBD2
CASSYSNNSPLHF	TGTGCCAGCAGTTACTCTAATAATTCACCCCTCCACTTT	.	TRBV6-5	TRBJ1-6	.
CASSPGTGVNEQFF	TGTGCCAGCAGCCCCGGGACAGGGGTCAATGAGCAGTTCTTC	.	TRBV7-3	TRBJ2-1	TRBD1
CASSELYEQYF	TGTGCCAGCAGTGAACTGTACGAGCAGTACTTC	few	TRBV6-1	TRBJ2-7	.
CAVARTSGRPSYEQYF	TGTGCCGTAGCCCGGACTAGCGGGAGACCCTCCTACGAGCAGTACTTC	.	TRBV30	TRBJ2-7	TRBD2
CASANGEPLWYTQYF	TGTGCCAGCGCCAATGGGGAACCTCTTTGGTATACGCAGTATTTT	.	TRBV19	TRBJ2-3	.